Presented here are 28 T cell receptor beta chains from one specimen sequenced in a study of prognosis after radiotherapy for stage I lung cancer. The TCR beta CDR3 region was amplified from genomic DNA, with two rounds of multiplex PCR being used for the amplification. First-round PCR employed TRBV- and TRBJ-specific primers for each gene. Via MiXCR, TCRdb re-called the multiplex PCR reads, giving one row per CDR3 protein. Of more than 30,000 distinct CDR3 sequences in the sample, 42% were seen once. The sequences come from PBMCs, collected before or after stereotactic body radiation therapy (not recorded which). Receptors were obtained from a donor at least 50 years old with non-small cell lung cancer.

This clonotype was seen repeatedly, ten times or more. This sequence joins TRBV4-1 and TRBJ2-7, with no clear D. This CDR3 spans 15 amino acids. Trimming shortened V by 1 base and J by 1 base, and 11 bases separated the two germline ends. Germline CDR1 is MGHRA and CDR2 is YSYEKL. This CDR3 is CASSQANRPSYEQYF. The CDR3 DNA reads TGCGCCAGCAGCCAAGCGAACAGACCTTCCTACGAGCAGTACTTC.

This clonotype was counted ten times or more. The J gene is TRBJ2-7, the V gene TRBV2; D gene uncertain. The germline V gene has CDR1 SNHLY and CDR2 FYNNEI. Trimming cost V 5 bases and J 5 bases, with 13 bases left between them. The CDR3 covers 13 residues. The CDR3 bases are TGTGCCAGCAGTTGGAATCGGGTCGACGAGCAGTACTTC. This gives the protein CASSWNRVDEQYF.

This clonotype was recorded once. Being one base from a much bigger clone, this may be a read error. V and J are TRBV12-3 or TRBV12-4 and TRBJ1-3, with D unclear. This CDR3 has 15 amino acids. DNA of the CDR3: TGTACCAGCAGTTTTTCCGGGTTATCTGGAAACACCATATATTTT. Amino acids: CTSSFSGLSGNTIYF.

This clonotype was recorded at least ten times. This chain joins TRBV4-1 and TRBJ1-5; D unclear. Germline CDR1 is MGHRA and CDR2 is YSYEKL. This CDR3 contains 17 residues. The germline V and J ends were trimmed by 0 bases and 2 bases, with 14 bases remaining between them. CDR3 residues: CASSQDLRDRGNQPQHF. As DNA, the CDR3 is TGCGCCAGCAGCCAAGATCTCCGGGATCGAGGCAATCAGCCCCAGCATTTT.

Comment on this clonotype: Germline is not matched at one junction end, which may reflect a read error. The genes are TRBV5-1 and TRBJ2-2; possibly TRBD2 for D (5 bases). The CDR3 covers 15 residues. Germline V lookup: CDR1 SGHRS, CDR2 YFSETQ. CDR3 amino acids: CASSLRPVGTGEMFF. CDR3 DNA sequence: TGCGCCAGCAGCCTTAGGCCTGTGGGCACCGGGGAGATGTTTTTT.

In its sample, this clonotype was seen many times. The V gene is TRBV12-3 or TRBV12-4, the J gene TRBJ1-1; 10 nucleotides line up with TRBD1. Germline trimming cut 5 bases from V and 5 bases from J; bases unmatched to any gene: 5. CDR3 size: 14 residues. CDR3 region: CASSKGQGTTEAFF. CDR3 in DNA: TGTGCCAGCAGTAAGGGACAGGGGACTACTGAAGCTTTCTTT.

The table lists this clonotype with many counts. The rearrangement links TRBV20-1 to TRBJ2-5; 8 positions match TRBD2. The CDR3 is 13 amino acids. CDR1 and CDR2 (germline): DFQATT, SNEGSKA (reference sequence). J lost 4 bases, V lost 5 bases, and 6 bases had no gene match. In DNA form, the CDR3 reads TGCAGTGCTCCCCCGAGCGGGGGAGAGACCCAGTACTTC. Amino acids: CSAPPSGGETQYF.

The chain couples TRBV9 to TRBJ1-6; the D gene is possibly TRBD1 (6 bases). CDR1 and CDR2 (germline): SGDLS, YYNGEE. The CDR3 is 14 amino acids. The V end lost 3 bases, the J end lost 12 bases, and 16 bases lay between the germline ends. Here the CDR3 reads CASSGDIPREPLHF. The CDR3 coding sequence is TGTGCCAGCAGCGGGGACATTCCTAGGGAACCCCTCCACTTT.

A remark on this clonotype: A far larger clone lies a single base away; this is likely a read error. The chain recombines TRBV6-5 with TRBJ2-7, with D possibly TRBD1 on 5 matching bases. V was trimmed by 9 bases and J by 4 bases, leaving 19 bases between them. CDR1 is MNHEY and CDR2 is SVGAGI in the germline V gene. The CDR3 length is 14 residues. CDR3 in DNA: TGTGCCAGAAGGGGCGTGGCGGCTCGATACGAGCAGTACTTC. Residues: CARRGVAARYEQYF.

Remarks on this clonotype: At one end, the junction sequence differs from germline, possibly due to a read error. The rearrangement links TRBV6-4 to TRBJ2-1; 12 bases line up with TRBD2. There are 15 residues in the CDR3. In germline, CDR1 is MRHNA, CDR2 SNTAGT. The CDR3, as DNA: TGTACCAGCATTGGGAGACTAGCGGGAGCCCATGAGCAGTTCTTC. This codes for CTSIGRLAGAHEQFF.

Ten or more counts support this clonotype. Possible read error: a much larger clone is one base away. The rearrangement links TRBV6-2 or TRBV6-3 to TRBJ2-7, with D possibly matching TRBD2 (6 bases). Per the germline V gene, CDR1 is MNHEY and CDR2 is SVGEGT. The CDR3 is 13 amino acids. V was pared by 0 bases and J by 4 bases, with 7 bases between. The CDR3: CASSYSAGYEQYF. The CDR3 nucleotides are TGTGCCAGCAGTTACTCGGCGGGATACGAGCAGTACTTC.

This clonotype qualifies as medium-sized. The rearrangement joins TRBV28 to TRBJ1-2; 9 positions agree with TRBD1. V shed 4 bases and J 1 base; nucleotides not matched to a gene: 1. The CDR3 covers 14 residues. Germline-derived CDR1 and CDR2 are MDHEN and SYDVKM. The DNA of the CDR3 is TGTGCCAGCAGTTCGGGACAGGGTAACTATGGCTACACCTTC. Translation gives CASSSGQGNYGYTF.

Points on this clonotype: Since a far larger clone is one base different, this is likely a read error. The chain has TRBV6-4 and TRBJ2-6; the match to TRBD2 covers 10 bases. CDR3 size: 19 residues. The germline CDR1 and CDR2 sequences are MRHNA and SNTAGT. The DNA for the CDR3 is TGTGCCAGCAGTACCCTGGGACTAGCGACCTACTCTGGGGCCAACGTCATGACTTTC. Protein: CASSTLGLATYSGANVMTF.

This clonotype was detected a few times. The rearrangement links TRBV4-1 to TRBJ1-6; a weak D match, TRBD1 (5 bases). Germline assignment: CDR1 MGHRA and CDR2 YSYEKL. The CDR3 contains 14 residues. With 4 bases removed from V and 8 bases from J, the gap between germline ends came to 12 bases. This chain's CDR3 is CASSRPRGDSPLHF. Written as DNA, the CDR3 is TGCGCCAGCAGCCGCCCTCGGGGGGATTCACCCCTCCACTTT.

A note on this clonotype: A much more abundant neighbour one base away suggests this may be a read error. The rearrangement joins TRBV7-9 to TRBJ1-1; D gene ambiguous. The CDR3 extends over 12 amino acids. Trimming left V 3 bases short and J 12 bases short, with 14 bases between. Germline assignment: CDR1 SEHNR and CDR2 FQNEAQ (reference sequence). The CDR3 DNA is TGTGCCAGCAGCTTGTTCAACGGGGAAACTTTCTTT. It is translated as CASSLFNGETFF.

This clonotype was seen only a few times. A much larger clone lies a single base off, so this may be a read error. The chain joins TRBV18 to TRBJ2-7; D may be TRBD1 (6 bases). CDR3 size: 13 residues. CDR1 is KGHSH, CDR2 LQKENI, per germline. The CDR3 is CTSSRTAYYEQYF. CDR3 nucleotide sequence: TGTACCAGCTCCCGGACAGCGTATTACGAGCAGTACTTC.

This clonotype came up many times. The V gene is TRBV5-1, the J gene TRBJ2-3; the D is unclear. The germline V gene has CDR1 SGHRS and CDR2 YFSETQ. The CDR3 loop spans 17 amino acids. Trimming stripped 4 bases from V and 1 base from J, with 19 bases between. CDR3 amino acids: CASSMANVSTGTDTQYF. The CDR3 DNA reads TGCGCCAGCAGCATGGCTAATGTGTCGACTGGCACAGATACGCAGTATTTT.

This clonotype is a singleton in its sample. A read error is likely here: a far larger clone is one base away. This sequence joins TRBV6-2 or TRBV6-3 and TRBJ2-2, with D perhaps TRBD2 (5 bases). Germline V gives CDR1 MNHEY, CDR2 SVGEGT. The CDR3 spans 13 residues. The CDR3 reads CASSETNTGDLFF. The CDR3 DNA reads TGTGCCAGCAGTGAGACGAACACCGGGGATCTGTTTTTT.

The V call is TRBV6-2 or TRBV6-3, the J call TRBJ2-2; 7 nucleotides line up with TRBD1. V lost 9 bases to trimming and J lost 7 bases; unmatched junction nucleotides: 17. This CDR3 is built from 16 residues. Germline V gives CDR1 MNHEY, CDR2 SVGEGT. The CDR3 spells CASSETAGTVNGELFF. DNA for the CDR3: TGTGCCAGTAGTGAAACGGCCGGGACAGTGAACGGGGAGCTGTTTTTT.

Ten or more counts support this clonotype. The chain is built from TRBV7-9 and TRBJ1-1, with D perhaps TRBD1 (6 bases). V lost 4 bases and J 0 bases, leaving 9 bases between the germline ends. The germline CDR1 and CDR2 sequences are SEHNR and FQNEAQ (reference sequence). CDR3 length: 14 residues. CDR3 sequence reads: CASSSTGMNTEAFF. The CDR3 coding sequence is TGTGCCAGCAGCTCGACAGGAATGAACACTGAAGCTTTCTTT.

This clonotype was seen many times. The chain links TRBV18 to TRBJ1-2, with D possibly matching TRBD1 (5 bases). CDR1 KGHSH and CDR2 LQKENI come from the germline V gene. The V gene lost 3 bases and the J gene lost 5 bases, with 10 bases spanning the gap. CDR3 length equals 13 residues. The DNA for the CDR3 is TGTGCCAGCTCACCCGACAGCGAGTATGGCTACACCTTC. Amino acids: CASSPDSEYGYTF.

The rearrangement joins TRBV13 to TRBJ2-1; the D gene is possibly TRBD2 (5 bases). The CDR3 length is 16 residues. CDR1 PRHDT and CDR2 FYEKMQ come from the germline V gene (reference sequence). Trimming stripped 5 bases from V and 7 bases from J, with 21 bases between. The CDR3 nucleotides are TGTGCCAGCAGCCACCGGACTCGGTGTGTCTCGAATGAGCAGTTCTTC. Amino acid sequence: CASSHRTRCVSNEQFF.

V usage is TRBV7-3 and J usage is TRBJ1-1; perhaps TRBD1 as D (5 bases). Trimming left V 3 bases short and J 3 bases short, with 11 bases between. The germline gives CDR1 SGHTA, CDR2 FQGTGA. This CDR3 is 14 amino acids long. CDR3 bases: TGTGCCAGCAGCTTTGGCCCGGGGGACACTGAAGCTTTCTTT. Protein product: CASSFGPGDTEAFF.

This chain connects TRBV6-1 to TRBJ1-2, with D hard to call. The CDR3 is 12 residues long. Trimming stripped 3 bases from V and 3 bases from J, with 5 bases between. Germline loops: CDR1 MNHNS, CDR2 SASEGT. CDR3 protein: CASSDSYYGYTF. The CDR3 bases are TGTGCCAGCAGTGACAGTTACTATGGCTACACCTTC.

This clonotype is medium-sized. The rearrangement joins TRBV6-5 to TRBJ2-1; D is unresolved. This CDR3 is 16 amino acids long. Trimming stripped 2 bases from V and 0 bases from J, with 11 bases between. CDR1 and CDR2 from the germline V gene are MNHEY and SVGAGI. CDR3 bases: TGTGCCAGCAGTTACGGCCCCACGAGCTCCTACAATGAGCAGTTCTTC. This translates into CASSYGPTSSYNEQFF.

This clonotype appeared many times. V usage is TRBV5-1 and J usage is TRBJ1-2; 9 bases fit TRBD1. V lost 5 bases to trimming and J lost 6 bases; unmatched junction nucleotides: 17. Germline V CDR1 and CDR2: SGHRS, YFSETQ. The CDR3 has 17 amino acids. The chain's CDR3 is CASSSSPGQGYEDGYTF. CDR3 bases: TGCGCCAGCAGTTCGAGTCCGGGACAGGGCTATGAAGATGGCTACACCTTC.

This clonotype came up many times. V gene TRBV6-1 combines with J gene TRBJ1-1; tentatively, D is TRBD1 (5 bases). V lost 6 bases to trimming and J lost 5 bases, with 10 bases between them. The CDR3 extends over 12 amino acids. CDR1 and CDR2 from the germline V gene are MNHNS and SASEGT. CDR3 DNA: TGTGCCAGCAGCCGCAGGGAGACTGAAGCTTTCTTT. Its protein product is CASSRRETEAFF.

This clonotype was seen many times. The chain combines TRBV24-1 with TRBJ2-2; no definite D call. The germline V gene encodes CDR1 KGHDR and CDR2 SFDVKD. This CDR3 comprises 13 residues. Between the trimmed V and J ends, which lost 9 bases and 3 bases, there was a span of 10 bases. Here the CDR3 reads CATLDTYTGELFF. Written as DNA, the CDR3 is TGTGCCACCCTTGACACCTACACCGGGGAGCTGTTTTTT.